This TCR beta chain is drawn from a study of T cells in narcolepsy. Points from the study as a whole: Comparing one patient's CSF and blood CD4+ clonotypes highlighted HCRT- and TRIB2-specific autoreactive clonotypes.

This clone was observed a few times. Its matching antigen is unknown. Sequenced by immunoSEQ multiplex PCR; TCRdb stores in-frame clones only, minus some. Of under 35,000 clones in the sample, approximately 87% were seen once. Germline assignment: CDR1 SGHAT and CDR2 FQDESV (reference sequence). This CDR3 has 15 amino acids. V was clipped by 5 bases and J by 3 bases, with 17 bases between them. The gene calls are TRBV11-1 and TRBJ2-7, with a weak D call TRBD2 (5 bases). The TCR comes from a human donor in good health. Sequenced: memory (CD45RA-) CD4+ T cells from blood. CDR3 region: CASSRAGQSLYEQYF. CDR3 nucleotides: TGTGCCAGCAGCCGGGCGGGCCAGTCTCTCTACGAGCAGTACTTC.